This is a list of T cell receptor beta chains from one sample in a study of CD8 T cells in ankylosing spondylitis. TCRdb redid the calling of the 5' RACE reads with MiXCR, one entry per CDR3 protein. Of roughly 300,000 distinct CDR3 sequences in the sample, 7.5% to 9% were seen once. Specimen: blood, either unsorted or a sorted T cell fraction (not recorded which). The receptors were gathered from a male donor with ankylosing spondylitis. The CDR3 runs from the conserved cysteine through the conserved F or W. The D gene is left open where the match is weak. Size is stated for part of the rows, as once, few or many counts, or as a class when the clone is expanded.

clone_size j_call d_call v_call cdr3_aa cdr3_nt
few TRBJ2-5 - TRBV3-1 CASSPRVEGWETQYF TGTGCCAGCAGCCCCCGAGTGGAGGGTTGGGAGACCCAGTACTTC
many TRBJ2-6 - TRBV6-1 CASTPNRVGAGANVLTF TGTGCCAGCACACCAAACCGAGTAGGAGCTGGGGCCAACGTCCTGACTTTC
many TRBJ2-3 - TRBV19 CASSMPGSTDTQYF TGTGCCAGTAGTATGCCCGGCAGCACAGATACGCAGTATTTT
few TRBJ1-1 - TRBV11-2 CASSFFLGNTEAFF TGTGCCAGCAGCTTTTTTCTCGGTAACACTGAAGCTTTCTTT
- TRBJ2-3 - TRBV30 CAWRGNSDTQYF TGTGCCTGGAGGGGCAATTCAGATACGCAGTATTTT
- TRBJ1-5 - TRBV10-3 CAITGESNQPQHF TGTGCCATCACTGGGGAAAGCAATCAGCCCCAGCATTTT
- TRBJ1-4 - TRBV5-6 CASSPYIGTNEKLFF TGTGCCAGCAGCCCGTACATCGGAACTAATGAAAAACTGTTTTTT
- TRBJ2-3 - TRBV5-8 CASSRGNPDTQYF TGTGCCAGCAGCAGAGGAAATCCAGATACGCAGTATTTT
many TRBJ2-1 - TRBV29-1 CSASPYSYNEQFF TGCAGCGCTAGCCCGTACTCCTACAATGAGCAGTTCTTC
few TRBJ2-5 TRBD2 TRBV7-9 CASSRSGRSWTQYF TGTGCCAGCAGCCGTAGCGGGAGGTCGTGGACCCAGTACTTC
few TRBJ2-5 - TRBV15 CATSRPLGRGEETQYF TGTGCCACCAGCAGGCCCTTGGGGAGAGGGGAAGAGACCCAGTACTTC
many TRBJ2-7 - TRBV27 CASSPWDLSYEQYF TGTGCCAGCAGTCCCTGGGACCTATCCTACGAGCAGTACTTC
- TRBJ2-1 TRBD1 TRBV12-5 CASGLKYGDRGLDEQFF TGTGCTAGTGGTCTCAAATACGGGGACAGGGGTCTCGATGAGCAGTTCTTC
- TRBJ1-1 - TRBV29-1 CSVVGHPTTEAFF TGCAGCGTTGTTGGTCACCCGACCACTGAAGCTTTCTTT